The 16 T cell receptor beta chains given below trace back to one sample, sequenced in a study of Graves' ophthalmopathy and Graves' hyperthyroidism. The study amplified TCR beta CDR3 regions using RNA transcripts. Scientists carried out first-round RT-PCR using HTBI primers and then a second-round multiplex PCR. MiXCR, run by TCRdb on the multiplex PCR reads, gives a single entry per CDR3 protein. The sample includes approximately 700,000 distinct CDR3 sequences, 35% to 50% of them seen just once. Sequencing used peripheral blood. Receptor source: an adult man with Graves' ophthalmopathy.

The rearrangement joins TRBV30 to TRBJ1-1; D is uncertain. CDR3 size: 12 residues. Germline loops: CDR1 GTSNPN, CDR2 SVGIG (reference sequence). The germline V and J ends were trimmed by 4 bases and 3 bases, with 9 bases remaining between them. The CDR3 is CAWILGHTEAFF. CDR3 nucleotide sequence: TGTGCCTGGATTCTTGGGCACACTGAAGCTTTCTTT.

This clonotype was observed a handful of times. The chain recombines TRBV11-1 with TRBJ1-3; D is ambiguous. The CDR3 has 13 residues. Germline CDR1 SGHAT, CDR2 FQDESV (reference sequence). V lost 5 bases and J lost 2, with 7 bases in between. DNA of the CDR3: TGTGCCAGCAGCAAGCTCGCTGGAAACACCATATATTTT. Encoded protein: CASSKLAGNTIYF.

The V gene is TRBV25-1, the J gene TRBJ2-1; D unresolved. Trimming took 4 bases from V and 0 from J, leaving 7 bases between them. The germline CDR1 and CDR2 sequences are MGHDK and SYGVNS. This CDR3 comprises 14 residues. The CDR3: CASSGYSSYNEQFF. The CDR3 DNA reads TGTGCCAGCAGTGGGTACAGCTCCTACAATGAGCAGTTCTTC.

In this sample, this clonotype turned up once. This rearrangement joins TRBV11-1 to TRBJ2-2; D possibly corresponds to TRBD1 (6 bases). V shed 4 bases and J shed 4 bases, with 13 bases lying between them. CDR1 is SGHAT, CDR2 FQDESV, per germline (reference sequence). The CDR3 is 15 residues long. CDR3 DNA sequence: TGTGCCAGCAGCTCAGGGGAACAGATCACCGGGGAGCTGTTTTTT. Encoded protein: CASSSGEQITGELFF.

The genes are TRBV9 and TRBJ1-1; D remains unclear. In germline, CDR1 is SGDLS, CDR2 YYNGEE. The V end was cut by 0 bases, the J end by 2 bases, with 8 bases between. The CDR3 length is 14 residues. The CDR3 DNA reads TGTGCCAGCAGCGTAGATAATGCCAACACTGAAGCTTTCTTT. It encodes CASSVDNANTEAFF.

The rearrangement joins TRBV5-6 to TRBJ2-7, with D tentatively TRBD1 (6 bases). The V end was cut by 4 bases, the J end by 5 bases, with 19 bases between. The germline CDR1 and CDR2 sequences are SGHDT and YYEEEE. This CDR3 has 15 residues. CDR3: CASSHLNRAQDEQYF. As DNA, the CDR3 is TGTGCCAGCAGCCACCTGAACAGGGCGCAGGACGAGCAGTACTTC.

The rearrangement uses TRBV4-1 and TRBJ2-7, with 10 positions matching TRBD2. Trimming cost V 0 bases and J 5 bases; bases outside gene matches: 7. The CDR3 is made up of 16 amino acids. In germline, CDR1 is MGHRA, CDR2 YSYEKL. CDR3 in DNA: TGCGCCAGCAGCCAAGATCCAAGCGGGAGGGACCACGAGCAGTACTTC. Translated, it gives CASSQDPSGRDHEQYF.

This clonotype showed up just a few times. The V gene is TRBV20-1, the J gene TRBJ2-7; 12 bases align to TRBD2. The CDR3 is 15 amino acids. The germline V gene has CDR1 DFQATT and CDR2 SNEGSKA (reference sequence). J gave up 5 bases and V 5 bases, and 10 bases lay outside the gene matches. CDR3 amino acids: CSAPRLAGDKNEQYF. The CDR3 DNA sequence: TGCAGTGCTCCAAGACTAGCGGGAGATAAAAACGAGCAGTACTTC.

This clonotype is a singleton in its sample. This CDR3 reads CARSSETGTPLHF. The CDR3 DNA follows: TGTGCCAGGAGTTCCGAGACGGGTACACCCCTCCACTTT. This chain joins TRBV19 and TRBJ1-6, with D unclear. Germline V gene lookup returns CDR1 LNHDA and CDR2 SQIVND (reference sequence). CDR3 length: 13 amino acids. The ends were cut back, 9 bases at V and 11 bases at J, with 17 bases in the middle.

The V gene is TRBV5-5, the J gene TRBJ2-7, with D tentatively TRBD1 (6 bases). The germline gives CDR1 SGHKS, CDR2 YYEKEE (reference sequence). Trimming took 3 bases from V and 2 from J, leaving 15 bases between them. This CDR3 is 15 amino acids long. The CDR3 DNA sequence: TGTGCCAGCAGCTGGGGGCATATAACGACCTACGAGCAGTACTTC. Protein sequence: CASSWGHITTYEQYF.

On this clonotype: One junction end does not reproduce the germline sequence, and a read error may be involved. The CDR3 nucleotides are TGTGCCAGCAGCACCTCCGGGTCCTGTTTT. Its translation: CASSTSGSCF. The V gene is TRBV7-8, the J gene TRBJ2-3; D is uncertain. Per germline, CDR1 SGHVS and CDR2 FQNEAQ. The CDR3 contains 10 residues.

As for this clonotype: This may arise from a read error, as a much more abundant clone is one base away. This chain joins TRBV7-9 and TRBJ1-1; tentatively, D is TRBD1 (6 bases). Germline V gene data show CDR1 as SEHNR and CDR2 as FQNEAQ (reference sequence). V was trimmed by 11 bases and J by 4 bases, leaving 17 bases between them. The CDR3 sequence is 13 residues long. In DNA form, the CDR3 reads TGTGCCGGCACCGGACCAGGGGCCACTGAAGCTTTCTTT. Amino acid sequence: CAGTGPGATEAFF.

This clonotype was recorded at least ten times. The chain recombines TRBV19 with TRBJ1-2; TRBD1 matches at 7 bases. The CDR3 is 15 residues long. Per germline, CDR1 LNHDA and CDR2 SQIVND (reference sequence). V dropped 5 bases and J dropped 0; count of bases not matched to a gene: 6. The DNA of the CDR3 is TGTGCCAGTAGTGCCGGGACAGAGACTAACTATGGCTACACCTTC. It encodes CASSAGTETNYGYTF.

This chain joins TRBV19 and TRBJ1-1; D is undetermined. Germline V gene data show CDR1 as LNHDA and CDR2 as SQIVND (reference sequence). This CDR3 contains 15 residues. V was pared by 4 bases and J by 9 bases, with 21 bases between. The CDR3 sequence: CASSKQQRVQEKAFF. The CDR3 DNA reads TGTGCCAGTAGTAAACAACAGCGGGTCCAAGAGAAAGCTTTCTTT.

This clonotype was detected many times. J is TRBJ1-1 and V is TRBV19; no clear D. CDR1 is LNHDA, CDR2 SQIVND, per germline (reference sequence). CDR3 length: 13 amino acids. V lost 9 bases and J lost 3, with 14 bases in between. CDR3 region: CASATGWDTEAFF. The CDR3 DNA sequence: TGTGCCAGCGCTACGGGGTGGGACACTGAAGCTTTCTTT.

This rearrangement joins TRBV4-2 to TRBJ2-7; D perhaps matches TRBD2 (6 bases). Trimming pared 0 bases from V and 3 bases from J, leaving 15 bases between. From germline, CDR1 is LGHNA and CDR2 YNFKEQ. The CDR3 runs 16 residues. CDR3 sequence reads: CASSQDRAGRIYEQYF. The CDR3 coding sequence is TGTGCCAGCAGCCAAGATCGCGCAGGGAGGATCTACGAGCAGTACTTC.